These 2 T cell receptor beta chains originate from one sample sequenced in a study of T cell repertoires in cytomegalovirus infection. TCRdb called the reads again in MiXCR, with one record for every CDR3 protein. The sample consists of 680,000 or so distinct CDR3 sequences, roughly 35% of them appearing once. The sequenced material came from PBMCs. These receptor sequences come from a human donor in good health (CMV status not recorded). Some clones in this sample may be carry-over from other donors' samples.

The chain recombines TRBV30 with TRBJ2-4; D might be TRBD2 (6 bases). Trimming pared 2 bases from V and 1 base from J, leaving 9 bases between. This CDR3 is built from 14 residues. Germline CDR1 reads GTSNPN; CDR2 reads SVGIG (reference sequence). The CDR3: CAWSSGLAKNIQYF. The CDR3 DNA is TGTGCCTGGAGTTCGGGACTGGCCAAAAACATTCAGTACTTC.

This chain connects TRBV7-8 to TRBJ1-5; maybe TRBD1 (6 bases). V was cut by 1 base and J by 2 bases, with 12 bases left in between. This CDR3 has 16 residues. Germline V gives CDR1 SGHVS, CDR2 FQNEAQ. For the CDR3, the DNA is TGTGCCAGCAGCTTAGATCCGGGGGCCGGCAATCAGCCCCAGCATTTT. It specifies CASSLDPGAGNQPQHF.